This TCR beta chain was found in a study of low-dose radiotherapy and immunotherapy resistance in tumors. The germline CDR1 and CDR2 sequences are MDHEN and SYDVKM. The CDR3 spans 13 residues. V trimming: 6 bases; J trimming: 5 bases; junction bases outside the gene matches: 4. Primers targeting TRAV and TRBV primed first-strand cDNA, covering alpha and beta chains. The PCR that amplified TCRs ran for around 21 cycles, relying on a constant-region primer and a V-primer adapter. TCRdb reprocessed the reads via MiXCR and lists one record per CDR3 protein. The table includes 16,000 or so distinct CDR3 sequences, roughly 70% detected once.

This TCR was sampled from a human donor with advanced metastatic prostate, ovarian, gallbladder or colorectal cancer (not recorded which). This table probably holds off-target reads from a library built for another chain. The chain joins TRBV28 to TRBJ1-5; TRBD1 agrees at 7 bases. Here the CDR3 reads CASRTGSHQPQHF. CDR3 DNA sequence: TGTGCCAGCAGGACAGGGTCTCATCAGCCCCAGCATTTT. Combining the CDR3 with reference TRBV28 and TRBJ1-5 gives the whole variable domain DVKVTQSSRYLVKRTGEKVFLECVQDMDHENMFWYRQDPGLGLRLIYFSYDVKMKEKGDIPEGYSVSREKKERFSLILESASTNQTSMYLCASRTGSHQPQHFGDGTRLSIL.